Included here is one T cell receptor beta chain sequence, with context. Its antigen is as yet unknown. This CDR3 has 13 residues. V lost 2 bases to trimming and J lost 5 bases, with 12 bases between them. The germline CDR1 and CDR2 sequences are GTSNPN and SVGIG (reference sequence). The method was immunoSEQ multiplex PCR; TCRdb's version includes in-frame clones alone and lacks a portion of them. The sample includes 100,000 or so clones, approximately 90% of them seen just once. The sample comes from a study of OX40 agonist ivuxolimab in advanced cancers. Notes on the study in general: Partial responders receiving 0.1-3.0 mg/kg showed among the lowest clonal expansion.

The sequence came from an adult with an advanced solid tumor such as melanoma, head and neck, liver or kidney cancer. The source material was CD4+ or CD8+ T cells sorted from blood, sampled in a trial of the OX40 agonist ivuxolimab. The chain uses TRBV30 and TRBJ2-5; no definite D call. The CDR3 DNA reads TGTGCCTGGAGTCCCAGTTCCCGGGAGACCCAGTACTTC. Residues: CAWSPSSRETQYF.